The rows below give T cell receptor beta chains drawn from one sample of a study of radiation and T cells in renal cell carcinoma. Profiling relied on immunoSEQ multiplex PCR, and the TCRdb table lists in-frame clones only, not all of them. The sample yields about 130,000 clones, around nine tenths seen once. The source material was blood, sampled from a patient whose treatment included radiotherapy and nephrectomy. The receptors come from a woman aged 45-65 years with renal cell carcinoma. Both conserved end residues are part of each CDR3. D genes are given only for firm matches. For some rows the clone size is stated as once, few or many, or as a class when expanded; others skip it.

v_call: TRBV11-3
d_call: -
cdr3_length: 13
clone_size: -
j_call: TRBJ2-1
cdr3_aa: CASSPTSYNEQFF
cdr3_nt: TGTGCCAGCAGCCCGACCTCCTACAATGAGCAGTTCTTC

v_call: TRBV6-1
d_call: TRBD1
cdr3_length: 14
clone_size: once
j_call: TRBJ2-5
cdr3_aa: CASSEDRGLETQYF
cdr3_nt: TGTGCCAGCAGCGAAGACAGGGGGCTAGAGACCCAGTACTTC

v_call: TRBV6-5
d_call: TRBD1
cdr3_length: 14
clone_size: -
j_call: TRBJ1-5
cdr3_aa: CASSRGTGDQPQHF
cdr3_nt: TGTGCCAGCAGTAGGGGGACAGGGGATCAGCCCCAGCATTTT

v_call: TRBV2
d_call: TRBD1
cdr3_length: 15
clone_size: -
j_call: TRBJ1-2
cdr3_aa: CASRDPGGRLYGYTF
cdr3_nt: TGTGCCAGCAGAGATCCAGGGGGCAGACTCTATGGCTACACCTTC

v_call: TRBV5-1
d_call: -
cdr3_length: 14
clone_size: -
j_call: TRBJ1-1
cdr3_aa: CASSLGAGNTEAFF
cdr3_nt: TGCGCCAGCAGCTTGGGGGCCGGGAACACTGAAGCTTTCTTT

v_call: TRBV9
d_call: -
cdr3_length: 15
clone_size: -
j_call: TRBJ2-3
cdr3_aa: CASSVGPTSTDTQYF
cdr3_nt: TGTGCCAGCAGCGTGGGTCCTACTAGCACAGATACGCAGTATTTT

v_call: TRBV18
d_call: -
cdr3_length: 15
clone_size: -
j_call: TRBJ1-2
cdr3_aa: CASSPTPTDPYGYTF
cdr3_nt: TGTGCCAGCTCACCGACCCCCACGGACCCCTATGGCTACACCTTC

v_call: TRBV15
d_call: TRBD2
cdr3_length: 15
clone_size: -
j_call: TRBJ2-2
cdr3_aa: CATSRSTSGGGELFF
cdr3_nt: TGTGCCACCAGCAGATCGACTAGCGGAGGAGGGGAGCTGTTTTTT

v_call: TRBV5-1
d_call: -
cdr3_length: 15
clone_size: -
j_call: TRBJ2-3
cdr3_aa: CASSLVLEDINTQYF
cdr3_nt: TGCGCCAGCAGCTTGGTACTAGAGGACATAAATACGCAGTATTTT

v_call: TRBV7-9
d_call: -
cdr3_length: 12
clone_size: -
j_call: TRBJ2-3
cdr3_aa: CASSLVIDTQYF
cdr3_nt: TGTGCCAGCAGCTTAGTAATAGATACGCAGTATTTT

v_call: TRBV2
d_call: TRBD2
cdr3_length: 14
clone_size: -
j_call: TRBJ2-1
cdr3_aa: CASTAFRASGEQFF
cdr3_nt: TGTGCCAGCACCGCCTTTAGGGCTAGCGGAGAGCAGTTCTTC

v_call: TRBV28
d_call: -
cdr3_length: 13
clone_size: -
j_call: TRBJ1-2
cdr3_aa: CASTRQTFYGYTF
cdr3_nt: TGTGCCAGTACACGACAGACATTCTATGGCTACACCTTC

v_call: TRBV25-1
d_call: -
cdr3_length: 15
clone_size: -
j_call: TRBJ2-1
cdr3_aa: CASSTSFSSYNEQFF
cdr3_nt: TGTGCCAGCAGTACTAGTTTCAGCTCCTACAATGAGCAGTTCTTC

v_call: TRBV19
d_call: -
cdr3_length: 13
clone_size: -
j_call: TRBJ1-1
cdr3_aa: CASRGVGDTEAFF
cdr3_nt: TGTGCCAGTAGAGGGGTTGGGGACACTGAAGCTTTCTTT

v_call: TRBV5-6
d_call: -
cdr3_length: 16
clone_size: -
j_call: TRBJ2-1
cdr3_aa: CASSLVELRGYNEQFF
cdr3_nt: TGTGCCAGCAGCTTGGTAGAGCTGCGGGGCTACAATGAGCAGTTCTTC

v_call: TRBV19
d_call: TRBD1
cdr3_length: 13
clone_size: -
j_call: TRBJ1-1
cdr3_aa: CASNRDRGAEAFF
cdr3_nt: TGTGCCAGTAACCGGGACAGGGGGGCTGAAGCTTTCTTT

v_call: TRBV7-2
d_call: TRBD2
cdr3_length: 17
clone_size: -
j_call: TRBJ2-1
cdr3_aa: CASSLNSPASGGVEQFF
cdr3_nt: TGTGCCAGCAGCTTAAATAGTCCGGCTAGCGGGGGGGTTGAGCAGTTCTTC

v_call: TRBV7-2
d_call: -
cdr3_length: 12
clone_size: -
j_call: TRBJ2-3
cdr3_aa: CASSLDLDTQYF
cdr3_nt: TGTGCCAGCAGCTTAGATCTAGATACGCAGTATTTT

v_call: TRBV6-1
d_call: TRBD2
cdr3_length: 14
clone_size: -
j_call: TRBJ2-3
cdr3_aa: CASSPSGAKDTQYF
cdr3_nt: TGTGCCAGCAGTCCCAGCGGGGCCAAAGATACGCAGTATTTT

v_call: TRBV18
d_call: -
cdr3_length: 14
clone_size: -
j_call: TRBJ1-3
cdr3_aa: CASSPQGSGNTIYF
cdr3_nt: TGTGCCAGCTCACCACAGGGTTCTGGAAACACCATATATTTT

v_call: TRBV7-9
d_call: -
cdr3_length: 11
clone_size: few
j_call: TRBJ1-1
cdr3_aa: CASSGETEAFF
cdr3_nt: TGTGCCAGCAGTGGGGAAACTGAAGCTTTCTTT

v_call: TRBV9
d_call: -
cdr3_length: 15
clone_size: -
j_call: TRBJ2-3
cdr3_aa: CASSVVGGLTDTQYF
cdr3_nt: TGTGCCAGCAGCGTAGTGGGGGGCCTAACAGATACGCAGTATTTT

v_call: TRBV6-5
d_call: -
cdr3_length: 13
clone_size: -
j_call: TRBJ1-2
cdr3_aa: CASSYGGSGGYTF
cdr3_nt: TGTGCCAGCAGTTACGGGGGGAGCGGTGGCTACACCTTC

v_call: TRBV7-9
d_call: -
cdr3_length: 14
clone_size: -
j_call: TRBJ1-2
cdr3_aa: CASSLERGRDGYTF
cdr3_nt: TGTGCCAGCAGCTTAGAGAGGGGGAGGGATGGCTACACCTTC

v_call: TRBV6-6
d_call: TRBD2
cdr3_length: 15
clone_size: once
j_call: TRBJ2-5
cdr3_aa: CASSGTAGGGETQYF
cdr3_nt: TGTGCCAGCAGCGGTACAGCGGGGGGAGGGGAGACCCAGTACTTC